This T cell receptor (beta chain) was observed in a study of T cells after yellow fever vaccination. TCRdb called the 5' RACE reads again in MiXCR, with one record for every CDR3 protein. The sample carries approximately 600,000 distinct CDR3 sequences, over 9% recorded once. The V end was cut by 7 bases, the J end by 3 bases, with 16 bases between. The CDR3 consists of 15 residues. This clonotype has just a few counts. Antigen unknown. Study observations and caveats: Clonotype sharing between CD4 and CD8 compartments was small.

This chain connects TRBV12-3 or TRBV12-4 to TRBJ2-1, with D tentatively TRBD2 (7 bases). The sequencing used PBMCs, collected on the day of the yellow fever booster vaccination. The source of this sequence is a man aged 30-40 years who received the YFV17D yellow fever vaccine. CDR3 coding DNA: TGTGCCAGCATCCCAGGGGAGGGCCTCTACAATGAGCAGTTCTTC. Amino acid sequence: CASIPGEGLYNEQFF.